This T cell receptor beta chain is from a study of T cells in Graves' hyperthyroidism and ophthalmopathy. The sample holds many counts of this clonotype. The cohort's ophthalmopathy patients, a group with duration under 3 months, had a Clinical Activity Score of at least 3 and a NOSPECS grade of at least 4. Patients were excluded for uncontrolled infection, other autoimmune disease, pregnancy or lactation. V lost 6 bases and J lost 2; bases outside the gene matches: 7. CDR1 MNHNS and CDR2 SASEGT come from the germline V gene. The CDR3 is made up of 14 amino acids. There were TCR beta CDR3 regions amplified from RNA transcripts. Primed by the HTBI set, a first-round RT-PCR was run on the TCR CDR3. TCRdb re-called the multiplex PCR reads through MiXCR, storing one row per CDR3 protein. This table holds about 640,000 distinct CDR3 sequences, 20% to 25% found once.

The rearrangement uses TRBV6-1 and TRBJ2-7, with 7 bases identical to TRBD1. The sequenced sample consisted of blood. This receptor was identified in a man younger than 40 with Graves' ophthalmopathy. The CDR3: CASRRDSSAYEQYF. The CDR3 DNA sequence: TGTGCCAGCAGAAGGGACAGTTCAGCCTACGAGCAGTACTTC.